This T cell receptor beta chain emerged from a study of OX40 agonist ivuxolimab in advanced cancers. General study points: At 0.1 to 3.0 mg/kg, clonal expansion of CD4+ and CD8+ blood T cells had occurred by week 6.

Produced via immunoSEQ multiplex PCR; TCRdb's table is partial and in-frame only. The sample carries 45,000 or so clones, around nine tenths recorded once. Worth noting for this clone: Its antigen is currently unknown.

Trimming shortened V by 4 bases and J by 2 bases, and 6 bases separated the two germline ends. Looked up from germline, CDR1 is SEHNR and CDR2 is FQNEAQ (reference sequence). This CDR3 spans 12 amino acids. The V and J genes are TRBV7-9 and TRBJ2-7; D is uncertain. The sequences come from CD4+ or CD8+ T cells sorted from blood, collected in a trial of the OX40 agonist ivuxolimab. This receptor was obtained from an adult with an advanced solid tumor such as melanoma, head and neck, liver or kidney cancer. Here the CDR3 DNA reads TGTGCCAGCAGCTGGGTTACCTACGAGCAGTACTTC. This codes for CASSWVTYEQYF.